Following are 21 T cell receptor beta chains from one sample sequenced in a study of T-cell reconstitution after alpha-beta-depleted transplantation in children. A TCRbeta library incorporating unique molecular identifiers was prepared. TCRdb analysed the PCR reads with MiXCR anew, one entry per CDR3 protein. The table includes about 980,000 distinct CDR3 sequences, 25% to 35% detected once. The sample in question was PBMCs, mostly from graft donor cells, obtained 360 days after TCRalphabeta/CD19-depleted stem cell transplant. Receptors originate from a boy younger than two who had a stem cell transplant for SCID, so the T cells may come from the graft donor.

This clonotype was counted between two and nine times. The V and J genes are TRBV20-1 and TRBJ1-1; D perhaps matches TRBD1 (5 bases). Trimming took 1 base from V and 7 from J, leaving 19 bases between them. The CDR3 contains 15 residues. CDR1 and CDR2 (germline): DFQATT, SNEGSKA (reference sequence). CDR3: CSARADLRVGGEAFF. The CDR3, as DNA: TGCAGTGCTAGAGCCGACCTAAGGGTGGGGGGTGAAGCTTTCTTT.

This CDR3 reads CSAETRDRQETQYF. CDR3 DNA: TGCAGCGCCGAGACCCGGGACAGGCAAGAGACCCAGTACTTC. The genes are TRBV29-1 and TRBJ2-5; 8 nucleotides agree with TRBD1. The CDR3 spans 14 residues. The germline V gene has CDR1 SQVTM and CDR2 ANQGSEA. After removal of 7 bases from V and 2 bases from J, the junction contained 9 bases not matched to a gene.

This clonotype was picked up a small number of times. The chain joins TRBV4-1 to TRBJ2-3; TRBD1 might be the D (6 bases). CDR1 and CDR2 (germline): MGHRA, YSYEKL. The CDR3 totals 16 residues. Trimming shortened V by 4 bases and J by 1 base, and 15 bases separated the two germline ends. The DNA of the CDR3 is TGCGCCAGCAGCCCACTATTAGGACAGCGCACAGATACGCAGTATTTT. The encoded protein is CASSPLLGQRTDTQYF.

The rearrangement uses TRBV9 and TRBJ1-1; TRBD1 agrees at 7 bases. CDR1 is SGDLS and CDR2 is YYNGEE in the germline V gene. This CDR3 spans 17 amino acids. The V gene end was trimmed by 0 bases and the J gene end by 0 bases; junction bases not matched to a gene: 8. Written as DNA, the CDR3 is TGTGCCAGCAGCGTAGACGGACAGGTCGGCATGAACACTGAAGCTTTCTTT. It specifies CASSVDGQVGMNTEAFF.

This clonotype was counted only a few times. The rearrangement joins TRBV20-1 to TRBJ2-7; D ambiguous. Germline CDR1 reads DFQATT; CDR2 reads SNEGSKA (reference sequence). The CDR3 runs 16 residues. The V end was cut by 0 bases, the J end by 1 base, with 16 bases between. CDR3 nucleotide sequence: TGCAGTGCTAGAGAAGCGCTGAGGAAAACTTCCTACGAGCAGTACTTC. It is translated as CSAREALRKTSYEQYF.

This clonotype was seen ten or more times. The chain links TRBV9 to TRBJ2-1; D may correspond to TRBD1 or TRBD2 (5 bases each). Deletions cut 0 bases from V and 6 bases from J, with 10 bases between. This CDR3 is 14 amino acids long. Germline CDR1 is SGDLS and CDR2 is YYNGEE. Written as DNA, the CDR3 is TGTGCCAGCAGCGTAGTGGGGACGAGCAATGAGCAGTTCTTC. The encoded protein is CASSVVGTSNEQFF.

V usage is TRBV20-1 and J usage is TRBJ2-7; D may be TRBD2 (7 bases). V gave up 6 bases and J gave up 4 bases, with 19 bases separating them. The V gene's germline CDR1 is DFQATT and CDR2 SNEGSKA (reference sequence). The CDR3 consists of 14 residues. The CDR3 spells CSAQRRGGAYEQYF. For the CDR3, the DNA is TGCAGTGCACAGCGTCGAGGGGGGGCGTACGAGCAGTACTTC.

This clonotype was seen a handful of times. The CDR3 reads CASSRQRMNTEAFF. The CDR3 DNA is TGTGCCAGCAGCCGACAGAGAATGAACACTGAAGCTTTCTTT. The V and J genes are TRBV5-5 and TRBJ1-1, with a tentative D call TRBD1 (5 bases). Per germline, CDR1 SGHKS and CDR2 YYEKEE (reference sequence). The CDR3 spans 14 residues. Trimming shortened V by 4 bases and J by 0 bases, and 10 bases separated the two germline ends.

This clonotype came up a few times. The J gene is TRBJ1-1, the V gene TRBV4-2; tentatively, D is TRBD1 (5 bases). V lost 4 bases to trimming and J lost 3 bases, with 18 bases between them. This CDR3 has 16 residues. From germline, CDR1 is LGHNA and CDR2 YNFKEQ. For the CDR3, the DNA is TGTGCCAGCAGCCGGGATCCGGGACTTTTGGACACTGAAGCTTTCTTT. Translation gives CASSRDPGLLDTEAFF.

This clonotype turned up a few times. The V and J genes are TRBV10-3 and TRBJ2-7, with a tentative D call TRBD1 (6 bases). The CDR3 covers 22 residues. Trimming took off 2 bases at V and 2 bases at J, with 34 bases between the two ends. Germline V CDR1 and CDR2: ENHRY, SYGVKD. DNA of the CDR3: TGTGCCATCAGTGAGCATCTAGGTTCCGGCGGCAGGGACACGGGGTTCGCCTACGAGCAGTACTTC. Encoded protein: CAISEHLGSGGRDTGFAYEQYF.

The chain employs TRBV7-2 and TRBJ2-1; a possible D gene is TRBD2 (5 bases). The CDR3 is made up of 14 amino acids. V was shortened by 1 base and J by 4 bases, with 8 bases between the two germline ends. Germline V gene data show CDR1 as SGHTA and CDR2 as FQGNSA. This CDR3 is CASSLEGVYNEQFF. The CDR3 nucleotides are TGTGCCAGCAGCTTAGAGGGAGTTTACAATGAGCAGTTCTTC.

The chain couples TRBV27 to TRBJ1-1; D might be TRBD1 (6 bases). The CDR3 loop spans 15 amino acids. The ends were cut back, 3 bases at V and 4 bases at J, with 15 bases in the middle. CDR1 is MNHEY and CDR2 is SMNVEV in the germline V gene (reference sequence). The CDR3, as DNA: TGTGCCAGCAGTTTGCTACCAGGGGCGGGCACTGAAGCTTTCTTT. Its protein product is CASSLLPGAGTEAFF.

The table lists this clonotype with a few counts. J is TRBJ2-1 and V is TRBV7-2; D may be TRBD1 (6 bases). This CDR3 has 16 amino acids. V dropped 1 base and J dropped 5 bases, with 15 bases sitting between them. Germline CDR1 and CDR2: SGHTA and FQGNSA. CDR3 bases: TGTGCCAGCAGCTTAGACGACAGGCCATCTCACAATGAGCAGTTCTTC. Protein: CASSLDDRPSHNEQFF. Filled out from reference TRBV7-2 and TRBJ2-1, the complete variable domain reads GAGVSQSPSNKVTEKGKDVELRCDPISGHTALYWYRQSLGQGLEFLIYFQGNSAPDKSGLPSDRFSAERTGGSVSTLTIQRTQQEDSAVYLCASSLDDRPSHNEQFFGPGTRLTVL.

This clonotype was seen a few times. The chain employs TRBV12-3 or TRBV12-4 and TRBJ1-2; D is uncertain. Deletions cut 6 bases from V and 6 bases from J, with 14 bases between. The CDR3 has 13 residues. In DNA form, the CDR3 reads TGTGCCAGCAGCTACGCGAGGTTGCATGGCTACACCTTC. Its protein is CASSYARLHGYTF.

This clonotype was seen a handful of times. The chain couples TRBV12-3 or TRBV12-4 to TRBJ1-2; TRBD1 matches 10 bases. After removal of 6 bases from V and 7 bases from J, the junction contained 8 bases not matched to a gene. The CDR3 spans 14 residues. The CDR3 sequence: CASSETGGFTGYTF. The CDR3 nucleotides read TGTGCCAGCAGCGAGACAGGGGGCTTTACTGGCTACACCTTC.

This clonotype showed up many times. V gene TRBV20-1 combines with J gene TRBJ2-2; no clear D gene. The CDR3 is 12 amino acids. The V gene lost 2 bases and the J gene lost 7 bases, with 8 bases spanning the gap. From germline, CDR1 is DFQATT and CDR2 SNEGSKA (reference sequence). Here the CDR3 reads CSARRVGGELFF. The CDR3 DNA reads TGCAGTGCTAGACGGGTTGGCGGGGAGCTGTTTTTT.

The V and J genes are TRBV18 and TRBJ1-1, with D uncertain. V was clipped by 4 bases and J by 4 bases, with 7 bases between them. Germline assignment: CDR1 KGHSH and CDR2 LQKENI. The CDR3 has 12 residues. The CDR3 protein is CASSLQSTEAFF. CDR3 coding DNA: TGTGCCAGCTCACTACAGAGCACTGAAGCTTTCTTT.

This clonotype was recorded once. The rearrangement uses TRBV2 and TRBJ2-7; D might be TRBD1 or TRBD2, each matching 5 bases. The V gene lost 6 bases and the J gene lost 6 bases, with 18 bases spanning the gap. There are 14 residues in the CDR3. Germline V CDR1 and CDR2: SNHLY, FYNNEI. The CDR3 sequence: CASRPNGAKGEQYF. As DNA, the CDR3 is TGTGCCAGCAGACCCAACGGGGCCAAGGGCGAGCAGTACTTC.

There are a few counts of this clonotype. The chain combines TRBV20-1 with TRBJ1-1; a weak D match, TRBD1 (5 bases). The CDR3 is 13 amino acids. CDR1 is DFQATT and CDR2 is SNEGSKA in the germline V gene (reference sequence). Trimming took off 7 bases at V and 0 bases at J, with 12 bases between the two ends. Written as DNA, the CDR3 is TGCAGTGTTGACAGATTCATGAACACTGAAGCTTTCTTT. It codes for CSVDRFMNTEAFF.

This clonotype has at least ten counts. Its ends do not fully match the called genes, so a read error is possible. The gene calls are TRBV6-5 and TRBJ2-3; possible D gene TRBD2, 5 bases. Germline CDR1 is MNHEY and CDR2 is SVGAGI. The CDR3 covers 12 residues. The CDR3 DNA sequence: TGCGCCAGCAGCCGGGGAACAGATACGCAGTATTTT. Its translation: CASSRGTDTQYF.

This clonotype was seen a handful of times. The V and J genes are TRBV6-5 and TRBJ2-1; 9 bases agree with TRBD1. V shed 4 bases, J shed 3 bases, and the junction held 7 bases outside the gene matches. This CDR3 contains 16 residues. The germline V gene has CDR1 MNHEY and CDR2 SVGAGI. CDR3 sequence reads: CASSSSGTGRYNEQFF. CDR3 DNA sequence: TGTGCCAGCAGTTCGTCCGGGACAGGGCGCTACAATGAGCAGTTCTTC.